The 4 T cell receptor beta chains listed next were all sequenced from one sample in a study of PD-1 blockade in mismatch repair-deficient tumors. These receptors lack a known antigen. Measured with immunoSEQ multiplex PCR; TCRdb has only the in-frame clones, and not every one. The sample includes about 15,000 clones, about 88% of them seen just once. Regarding time point: 10-day in vitro stimulation with candidate neoantigen peptide 6. The material sequenced was cells cultured in vitro, taken from a patient treated with pembrolizumab. These receptors were taken from an adult with mismatch repair-deficient cancer.

This chain uses TRBV5-1 with TRBJ2-3, with 8 bases matching TRBD2. There are 16 residues in the CDR3. The germline gives CDR1 SGHRS, CDR2 YFSETQ. After removal of 0 bases from V and 3 bases from J, the junction contained 6 bases not matched to a gene. CDR3 DNA: TGCGCCAGCAGCTTGGAGCCAGCGGGAGCTACAGATACGCAGTATTTT. This translates into CASSLEPAGATDTQYF.

This chain links TRBV5-1 with TRBJ1-4, with TRBD1 matching over 12 bases. The CDR3 length is 16 residues. J was trimmed by 8 bases and V by 4 bases; bases with no gene match: 9. CDR1 SGHRS and CDR2 YFSETQ come from the germline V gene. The DNA of the CDR3 is TGCGCCAGCAGCCGTTTAGGAGGGACAGGGGGCGAAAAACTGTTTTTT. The encoded protein is CASSRLGGTGGEKLFF.

The chain couples TRBV5-5 to TRBJ2-7, with D possibly matching TRBD1 (6 bases). Trimming left V 4 bases short and J 0 bases short, with 14 bases between. This CDR3 is built from 15 residues. CDR1 is SGHKS and CDR2 is YYEKEE in the germline V gene (reference sequence). The CDR3 sequence: CASSPTGLSSYEQYF. CDR3 nucleotide sequence: TGTGCCAGCAGCCCGACAGGACTGAGCTCCTACGAGCAGTACTTC.

This clone has just a few counts. The rearrangement joins TRBV30 to TRBJ2-7; D is unresolved. Trimming stripped 0 bases from V and 1 base from J, with 4 bases between. Germline CDR1 and CDR2: GTSNPN and SVGIG (reference sequence). The CDR3 covers 12 residues. CDR3 sequence (DNA): TGTGCCTGGAGTGTTCAATCCTACGAGCAGTACTTC. The encoded protein is CAWSVQSYEQYF.